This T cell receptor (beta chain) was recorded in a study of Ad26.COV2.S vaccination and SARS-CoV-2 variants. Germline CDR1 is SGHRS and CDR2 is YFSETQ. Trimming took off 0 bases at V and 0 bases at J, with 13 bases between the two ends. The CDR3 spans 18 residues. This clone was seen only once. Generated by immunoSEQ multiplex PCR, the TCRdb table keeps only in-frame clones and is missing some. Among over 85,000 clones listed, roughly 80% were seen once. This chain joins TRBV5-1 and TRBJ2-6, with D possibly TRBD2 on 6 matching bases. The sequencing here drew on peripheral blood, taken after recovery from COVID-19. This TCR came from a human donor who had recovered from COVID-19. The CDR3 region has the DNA TGCGCCAGCAGCTTGGTCGGGGGTAGATACTCTGGGGCCAACGTCCTGACTTTC. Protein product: CASSLVGGRYSGANVLTF.